This T cell receptor beta chain was found in a study of cytomegalovirus exposure and HLA in healthy donors. Details on this clone: Its specificity is unknown.

A multiplex PCR was run with 60 Vbeta primers and 13 Jbeta primers. Sequenced by immunoSEQ multiplex PCR; TCRdb stores in-frame clones only, minus some. The data contain about 160,000 clones, around 80% of them singletons. CDR1 is SGHVS, CDR2 FQNEAQ, per germline. CDR3 size: 15 residues. The V end was cut by 1 base, the J end by 6 bases, with 13 bases between. Findings and limits, study-wide: A link between a missense DCLRE1C variant and TCR beta V- and J-gene trimming emerged from a later analysis.

The chain combines TRBV7-8 with TRBJ1-5; TRBD1 might be the D (6 bases). The sequenced material came from PBMCs. The sequence came from a man younger than 35 in good health and CMV-seronegative. The CDR3 region has the DNA TGTGCCAGCAGCTTAGGAGGGGCCAGGGGTCAGCCCCAGCATTTT. The encoded protein is CASSLGGARGQPQHF.